The text below deals with one T cell receptor (beta chain). Study processing details: Nucleated cell counts were estimated from reference gene primer amplification. Profiled with immunoSEQ multiplex PCR; TCRdb holds only in-frame clones, not every one. That table furnishes V, J and clone size, whereas the DNA furnished D and trimming. The sample includes around 150,000 clones, around 80% of them seen just once. Cohort placement rested on clinical history that participants reported themselves. Cohort 3 donors were reported recovered after two negative PCRs, clearance, or symptom resolution. The length of the CDR3 is 14 residues. Per germline, CDR1 SGHDT and CDR2 YYEEEE. J gave up 7 bases and V 0 bases, and 0 bases lay outside the gene matches. This sample was included in a study of blood T cell repertoires in COVID-19.

V usage is TRBV5-6 and J usage is TRBJ1-6; 8 bases agree with TRBD1. The sequenced sample was PBMCs or T cells enriched from blood (not recorded which). The sequence derives from a man in his fifties who had recovered from COVID-19. CDR3: CASSLDRGNSPLHF. The CDR3 DNA follows: TGTGCCAGCAGCTTGGACAGGGGGAATTCACCCCTCCACTTT.